A selection of T cell receptor beta chains follows, all from one sample in a study of response to subunit inactivated influenza vaccine. TCRdb redid the calling of the RT-PCR reads with MiXCR, one entry per CDR3 protein. This sample yields about 520,000 distinct CDR3 sequences, of which approximately 7.7% are seen a single time; under 15% belongs to the top ten. Sequencing used PBMCs from blood, obtained 23 to 25 months after vaccination. The source of these receptors is a man between 50 and 75 years old who received an inactivated influenza vaccine. CDR3s include the opening cysteine and the closing phenylalanine or tryptophan. Fields, in order: D gene, J gene, clone size, V gene, CDR3 DNA, CDR3 protein. The D gene is left open where the match is weak. Some rows mark clone size as missing; the rest say once, few, many or name a class of expanded clone.

d_gene: .
j_gene: TRBJ1-2
abundance: many
v_gene: TRBV7-9
CDR3nt: TGTGCCAGCAGCTTAGCTTTTACCCATTCTTCCTATGGCTACACCTTC
CDR3aa: CASSLAFTHSSYGYTF

d_gene: .
j_gene: TRBJ1-1
abundance: .
v_gene: TRBV20-1
CDR3nt: TGCAGTGCTCTAAGGACGGAAACTGAAGCTTTCTTT
CDR3aa: CSALRTETEAFF

d_gene: TRBD1
j_gene: TRBJ1-4
abundance: many
v_gene: TRBV11-1
CDR3nt: TGTGCCAGCAGCCCGGGACAGCTTAATGAAAAACTGTTTTTT
CDR3aa: CASSPGQLNEKLFF

d_gene: .
j_gene: TRBJ2-1
abundance: few
v_gene: TRBV5-1
CDR3nt: TGCGCCAGCAGCTTCAGGGAGGAGAATGAGCAGTTCTTC
CDR3aa: CASSFREENEQFF

d_gene: .
j_gene: TRBJ2-3
abundance: few
v_gene: TRBV11-2
CDR3nt: TGTGCCAGCGGCTGGGGCTCAGATACGCAGTATTTT
CDR3aa: CASGWGSDTQYF

d_gene: .
j_gene: TRBJ2-3
abundance: few
v_gene: TRBV5-5
CDR3nt: TGTGCCAGCAGCTCCCTTCAGCAAGATACGCAGTATTTT
CDR3aa: CASSSLQQDTQYF

d_gene: TRBD1
j_gene: TRBJ2-7
abundance: few
v_gene: TRBV4-3
CDR3nt: TGCGCCAGCAGCCGCTCTACAAGTGACAGGGGATACGAGCAGTACTTC
CDR3aa: CASSRSTSDRGYEQYF

d_gene: .
j_gene: TRBJ2-7
abundance: .
v_gene: TRBV2
CDR3nt: TGTGCCAGCTCTACAAGGAGCTCCTACAATGAGCAGTACTTC
CDR3aa: CASSTRSSYNEQYF

d_gene: .
j_gene: TRBJ1-6
abundance: many
v_gene: TRBV4-2
CDR3nt: TGTGCCAGCAGCCAAGATTTTAGGAGCAGCTCCTATAATTCACCCCTCCACTTT
CDR3aa: CASSQDFRSSSYNSPLHF

d_gene: .
j_gene: TRBJ2-3
abundance: .
v_gene: TRBV19
CDR3nt: TGTGCCAGTAGTATAGACGAGGGGGTCTCAACAGATACGCAGTATTTT
CDR3aa: CASSIDEGVSTDTQYF

d_gene: TRBD2
j_gene: TRBJ2-2
abundance: .
v_gene: TRBV12-3/TRBV12-4
CDR3nt: TGTGCCAGCAGTAAGGCGGGAGTGTGGGAGCTGTTTTTT
CDR3aa: CASSKAGVWELFF

d_gene: .
j_gene: TRBJ2-3
abundance: many
v_gene: TRBV7-3
CDR3nt: TGTGCCAGCAGCCCAATAAGATCTGTTGCTACGCAGTATTTT
CDR3aa: CASSPIRSVATQYF

d_gene: TRBD1
j_gene: TRBJ2-4
abundance: .
v_gene: TRBV7-6
CDR3nt: TGTGCCAGCAGCATGCAGGGGGAAATTGTCAAAAACATTCAGTACTTC
CDR3aa: CASSMQGEIVKNIQYF

d_gene: .
j_gene: TRBJ1-1
abundance: few
v_gene: TRBV27
CDR3nt: TGTGCCAGCAGTTTTAGTAAGGGGGGGGGCACTGAAGCTTTCTTT
CDR3aa: CASSFSKGGGTEAFF

d_gene: .
j_gene: TRBJ2-7
abundance: many
v_gene: TRBV10-3
CDR3nt: TGTGCTATCGGACAGAACTCCTACGAGCAGTACTTC
CDR3aa: CAIGQNSYEQYF

d_gene: .
j_gene: TRBJ2-4
abundance: many
v_gene: TRBV4-3
CDR3nt: TGCGCCAGCAGCCAAGACCAGACAGGACTCAAAAACATTCAGTACTTC
CDR3aa: CASSQDQTGLKNIQYF

d_gene: .
j_gene: TRBJ2-1
abundance: .
v_gene: TRBV28
CDR3nt: TGTGCCAGCAGTGTCGGCGGAACTGGCCACAATGAGCAGTTCTTC
CDR3aa: CASSVGGTGHNEQFF

d_gene: .
j_gene: TRBJ2-7
abundance: many
v_gene: TRBV18
CDR3nt: TGTGCCAGCTCTTCTGACCAGGGCTACGAGCAGTACTTC
CDR3aa: CASSSDQGYEQYF

d_gene: .
j_gene: TRBJ2-1
abundance: .
v_gene: TRBV7-8
CDR3nt: TGTGCCAGCAGCTTGAGTCGACAGCGCGTGAGCGCGGAGCAGTTCTTC
CDR3aa: CASSLSRQRVSAEQFF

d_gene: .
j_gene: TRBJ1-1
abundance: .
v_gene: TRBV11-2
CDR3nt: TGTGCCAGCAGCTTGTCTGGGGGCTCGGTTTACACTGAAGCTTTCTTT
CDR3aa: CASSLSGGSVYTEAFF

d_gene: TRBD2
j_gene: TRBJ2-3
abundance: .
v_gene: TRBV7-9
CDR3nt: TGTGCCAGCAGCCCTAGCGGGACGAGAGATACGCAGTATTTT
CDR3aa: CASSPSGTRDTQYF

d_gene: .
j_gene: TRBJ1-5
abundance: .
v_gene: TRBV10-3
CDR3nt: TGTGCCATCAGTGAGGGGGCAGGCGGATCGGGGCCCCAGCATTTT
CDR3aa: CAISEGAGGSGPQHF

d_gene: TRBD1
j_gene: TRBJ2-2
abundance: few
v_gene: TRBV5-1
CDR3nt: TGCGCCAGCAGCTTAACGGGACAGGCGAACACCGGGGAGCTGTTTTTT
CDR3aa: CASSLTGQANTGELFF

d_gene: .
j_gene: TRBJ2-2
abundance: many
v_gene: TRBV5-1
CDR3nt: TGCGCCAGCAGCTTGGTCGGAGGAACCGGGGAGCTGTTTTTT
CDR3aa: CASSLVGGTGELFF